The present TCR beta chain was sequenced within a study of CD4 and CD8 cells across lung adenocarcinoma regions. MiXCR, run by TCRdb on the PCR reads, gives a single entry per CDR3 protein. The sample lists about 14,000 distinct CDR3 sequences, about 48% occurring once. CDR1 SGHTA and CDR2 FQGNSA come from the germline V gene. The CDR3 is made up of 19 amino acids. V lost 4 bases, J lost 12 bases, and 28 bases stayed unmatched. Localized lung adenocarcinoma, a non-small cell lung cancer, affected the donors. The receptor's source is a male donor with lung adenocarcinoma. The CD4 and CD8 labels of this study may be unreliable. The sequencing input was CD4+ T cells from the center of a lung tumor. The chain couples TRBV7-2 to TRBJ2-3, with 7 bases lining up with TRBD2. CDR3 region: CASSSSRAGAGGVTDIQYF. CDR3 coding DNA: TGTGCCAGCAGCTCGTCTAGGGCGGGAGCGGGCGGAGTCACAGATATTCAGTATTTT.